Following are 11 T cell receptor beta chains from one sample sequenced in a study of OX40 agonist ivuxolimab in advanced cancers. The assay was immunoSEQ multiplex PCR, and TCRdb's table has in-frame clones only and misses some. The table has around 63,000 clones, 79% seen once; the top ten hold roughly 11%. The specimen was CD4+ or CD8+ T cells sorted from blood, collected in a trial of the OX40 agonist ivuxolimab. Receptors originate from an adult with an advanced solid tumor such as melanoma, head and neck, liver or kidney cancer.

This clone has more than one count but fewer than ten. The rearrangement joins TRBV5-1 to TRBJ2-7; 11 bases line up with TRBD1. The CDR3 has 16 amino acids. The trim removed 4 bases at V and 2 bases at J, leaving 8 bases unmatched. Germline CDR1 and CDR2: SGHRS and YFSETQ. The DNA of the CDR3 is TGCGCCAGCAGCACAATGCCGGGACAGGGGGCCTACGAGCAGTACTTC. The encoded protein is CASSTMPGQGAYEQYF.

This chain uses TRBV19 with TRBJ1-2; D gene uncertain. The CDR3 is made up of 14 amino acids. Looked up from germline, CDR1 is LNHDA and CDR2 is SQIVND (reference sequence). V shed 4 bases and J shed 8 bases, with 17 bases lying between them. The CDR3 nucleotides read TGTGCCAGTAGTACTGAACGAACACCCGCCGGCTACACCTTC. It yields the protein CASSTERTPAGYTF.

As for this clone: The same CDR3 is also encoded by other DNA sequences in this sample. The rearrangement links TRBV4-3 to TRBJ2-2, with D possibly being TRBD1 (5 bases). The CDR3 has 15 amino acids. Per germline, CDR1 LGHNA and CDR2 YSLEER. The V and J ends lost 1 base and 4 bases respectively, with 10 bases between them. CDR3 sequence (DNA): TGCGCCAGCAGCCAAGGGCAGGGTAGCACCGGGGAGCTGTTTTTT. Translation: CASSQGQGSTGELFF.

J is TRBJ2-3 and V is TRBV28; 10 positions match TRBD2. Germline lookup yields CDR1 MDHEN and CDR2 SYDVKM. After removal of 3 bases from V and 3 bases from J, the junction contained 9 bases not matched to a gene. The CDR3 extends over 17 amino acids. The CDR3: CASSLGLAGVLTDTQYF. CDR3 sequence (DNA): TGTGCCAGCAGTTTGGGGCTAGCGGGAGTGTTGACAGATACGCAGTATTTT.

This clone was counted between two and nine times. This chain uses TRBV7-9 with TRBJ1-1, with D unclear. The CDR3 contains 13 residues. V lost 4 bases and J lost 2, with 8 bases in between. Looked up from germline, CDR1 is SEHNR and CDR2 is FQNEAQ (reference sequence). The CDR3 sequence is CASSSWGNTEAFF. Written as DNA, the CDR3 is TGTGCCAGCAGCTCCTGGGGAAACACTGAAGCTTTCTTT.

The gene calls are TRBV19 and TRBJ2-5; the match to TRBD1 covers 12 bases. The CDR3 loop spans 16 amino acids. The germline V gene encodes CDR1 LNHDA and CDR2 SQIVND (reference sequence). The V and J ends lost 5 bases and 5 bases, in that order; junction bases with no gene match: 9. CDR3 sequence reads: CASSLAGTGGLETQYF. In DNA form, the CDR3 reads TGTGCCAGTAGTCTTGCCGGGACAGGGGGCCTCGAGACCCAGTACTTC.

The chain has TRBV20-1 and TRBJ1-2; D call uncertain. Trimming cost V 0 bases and J 4 bases, with 3 bases left between them. Germline V gene sequence: CDR1 DFQATT, CDR2 SNEGSKA (reference sequence). The length of the CDR3 is 11 residues. CDR3 in DNA: TGCAGTGCTAGAGATCTCTATGGCTACACCTTC. The encoded protein is CSARDLYGYTF.

The table lists this clone with a count of one. V is TRBV18 and J is TRBJ2-7; 7 nucleotides align to TRBD1. Germline V gene sequence: CDR1 KGHSH, CDR2 LQKENI. The CDR3 loop spans 16 amino acids. Trimming took 3 bases from V and 0 from J; bases not matched to a gene: 8. The CDR3 is CASSPRQGMSSYEQYF. As DNA, the CDR3 is TGTGCCAGCTCACCCCGACAGGGTATGAGCTCCTACGAGCAGTACTTC. The whole variable domain, remainder taken from reference TRBV18 and TRBJ2-7, is NAGVMQNPRHLVRRRGQEARLRCSPMKGHSHVYWYRQLPEEGLKFMVYLQKENIIDESGMPKERFSAEFPKEGPSILRIQQVVRGDSAAYFCASSPRQGMSSYEQYFGPGTRLTVT.

V usage is TRBV19 and J usage is TRBJ2-6, with a tentative D call TRBD2 (6 bases). This CDR3 has 15 amino acids. With 8 bases removed from V and 0 bases from J, the gap between germline ends came to 11 bases. Germline V gene sequence: CDR1 LNHDA, CDR2 SQIVND (reference sequence). CDR3 nucleotide sequence: TGTGCCAGTGGGGGGAGTCACTCTGGGGCCAACGTCCTGACTTTC. It encodes CASGGSHSGANVLTF.

This clone was counted a few times. The genes are TRBV28 and TRBJ2-7, with TRBD1 as a possible D gene (7 bases). The ends were cut back, 5 bases at V and 2 bases at J, with 10 bases in the middle. The CDR3 has 13 residues. Per the germline V gene, CDR1 is MDHEN and CDR2 is SYDVKM. CDR3 in DNA: TGTGCCAGCAGTCGCAGGGGGGCCTACGAGCAGTACTTC. Translated, it gives CASSRRGAYEQYF.

In this sample, this clone turned up a few times. The rearrangement links TRBV27 to TRBJ2-5, with 12 bases that match TRBD2. The ends lost 1 base at V and 5 bases at J; junction bases unmatched: 5. From germline, CDR1 is MNHEY and CDR2 SMNVEV (reference sequence). The length of the CDR3 is 16 residues. DNA for the CDR3: TGTGCCAGCAGTTTATTGACTAGCGGGGGCGGGGAGACCCAGTACTTC. As protein: CASSLLTSGGGETQYF.